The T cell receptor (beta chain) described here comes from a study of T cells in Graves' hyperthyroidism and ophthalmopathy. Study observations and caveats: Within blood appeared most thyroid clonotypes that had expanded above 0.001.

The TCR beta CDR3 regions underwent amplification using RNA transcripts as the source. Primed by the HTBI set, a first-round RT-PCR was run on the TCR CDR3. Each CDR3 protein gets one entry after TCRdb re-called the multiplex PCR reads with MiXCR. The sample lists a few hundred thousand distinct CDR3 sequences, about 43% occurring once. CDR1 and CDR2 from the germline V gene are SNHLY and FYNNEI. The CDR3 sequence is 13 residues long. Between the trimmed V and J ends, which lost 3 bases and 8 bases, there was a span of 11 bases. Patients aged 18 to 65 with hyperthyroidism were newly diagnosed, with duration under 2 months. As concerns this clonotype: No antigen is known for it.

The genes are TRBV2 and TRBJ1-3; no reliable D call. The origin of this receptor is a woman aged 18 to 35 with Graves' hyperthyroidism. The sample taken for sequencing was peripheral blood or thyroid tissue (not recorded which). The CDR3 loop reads CASSEGGADTIYF. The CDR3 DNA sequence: TGTGCCAGCAGTGAGGGTGGCGCGGACACCATATATTTT.